This T cell receptor beta chain is drawn from a study of blood T cell repertoires in COVID-19. The overall study: Nucleic acid was either cDNA or gDNA, and it came from T cells, B-cell-depleted T cells, or PBMCs.

Measured with immunoSEQ multiplex PCR; TCRdb has only the in-frame clones, and not every one. The sample shows around 100,000 clones, about four fifths of them seen only once. The CDR3 length is 11 residues. In germline, CDR1 is SGHKS, CDR2 YYEKEE (reference sequence). The sequenced sample was peripheral blood. This chain uses TRBV5-5 with TRBJ2-5; D not resolved. This clonotype was sampled from a woman aged 80 or older with active or convalescent COVID-19. The CDR3 sequence is CGGPIEETQYF. The CDR3 coding sequence is TGTGGTGGGCCTATCGAAGAGACCCAGTACTTC.